The 16 T cell receptor beta chains below all came from one sample that was sequenced in a study of CD8 T cells in Susac syndrome. Reverse transcription of about 0.5 to 1 ug RNA was carried out with random hexamers. One entry per CDR3 protein, called by TCRdb with MiXCR from the immunoSEQ multiplex PCR reads. The sample consists of more than 250,000 distinct CDR3 sequences, about 91% of them appearing once. The source material was CD4+ T cells from PBMCs. Receptor source: a human donor with multiple sclerosis.

The rearrangement links TRBV7-2 to TRBJ2-2, with D perhaps TRBD2 (6 bases). In germline, CDR1 is SGHTA, CDR2 FQGNSA. V gave up 3 bases and J gave up 4 bases, with 12 bases separating them. The CDR3 spans 15 residues. Here the CDR3 reads CASSFEGGPTGELFF. The DNA of the CDR3 is TGTGCCAGCAGCTTTGAGGGAGGCCCCACCGGGGAGCTGTTTTTT.

This chain links TRBV11-2 with TRBJ1-1; the D gene is possibly TRBD1 (5 bases). The CDR3 has 14 amino acids. Trimming took off 0 bases at V and 4 bases at J, with 9 bases between the two ends. The germline gives CDR1 SGHAT, CDR2 FQNNGV. CDR3 nucleotides: TGTGCCAGCAGCTTAGAGCAGGGTGGCACTGAAGCTTTCTTT. Protein sequence: CASSLEQGGTEAFF.

The DNA for the CDR3 is TGCAGTGCCCGGTGGGACAGGGGCCCTGAAGCTTTCTTT. Amino acid sequence: CSARWDRGPEAFF. The chain combines TRBV20-1 with TRBJ1-1; 10 bases are shared with TRBD1. Per the germline V gene, CDR1 is DFQATT and CDR2 is SNEGSKA (reference sequence). The CDR3 totals 13 residues. Trimming cost V 6 bases and J 6 bases; bases outside gene matches: 7.

The chain is built from TRBV12-3 or TRBV12-4 and TRBJ1-1, with TRBD1 identical over 7 bases. V dropped 3 bases and J dropped 11; count of bases not matched to a gene: 9. This CDR3 region has 13 residues. The CDR3 reads CASSLATGPRAFF. Written as DNA, the CDR3 is TGTGCCAGCAGTTTGGCGACAGGGCCCCGGGCTTTCTTT.

This clonotype was counted a single time. CDR3 sequence reads: CASSPAVSSGNTIYF. The CDR3 coding sequence is TGTGCCAGCAGCCCGGCCGTAAGCTCTGGAAACACCATATATTTT. The J gene is TRBJ1-3, the V gene TRBV6-5; unclear D gene. Looked up from germline, CDR1 is MNHEY and CDR2 is SVGAGI. V was cut by 6 bases and J by 0 bases, with 12 bases left in between. The CDR3 is 15 amino acids.

This chain links TRBV6-1 with TRBJ2-1, with D perhaps matching TRBD1 (6 bases). The CDR3 sequence is 14 residues long. Trimming took off 6 bases at V and 9 bases at J, with 18 bases between the two ends. Germline lookup yields CDR1 MNHNS and CDR2 SASEGT. CDR3 nucleotide sequence: TGTGCCAGCAGCCAAGAAGACAGGCTCAGTGAGCAGTTCTTC. Amino acids: CASSQEDRLSEQFF.

The chain combines TRBV25-1 with TRBJ2-7, with 10 bases lining up with TRBD2. The CDR3 is made up of 15 amino acids. V was clipped by 3 bases and J by 0 bases; unmatched bases: 2. CDR1 is MGHDK and CDR2 is SYGVNS in the germline V gene. DNA of the CDR3: TGTGCCAGCAGTGAGGCTAGCGGGAGCTCCTACGAGCAGTACTTC. This codes for CASSEASGSSYEQYF.

This chain connects TRBV6-6 to TRBJ2-5; 7 nucleotides agree with TRBD1. J lost 6 bases, V lost 6 bases, and 7 bases had no gene match. CDR1 and CDR2 (germline): MNHNY, SVGAGI (reference sequence). CDR3 length: 13 amino acids. The CDR3 spells CASSQDREQTQYF. Here the CDR3 DNA reads TGTGCCAGCAGCCAAGACAGGGAACAGACCCAGTACTTC.

The genes are TRBV2 and TRBJ2-3; 7 bases are a match to TRBD2. The ends lost 5 bases at V and 11 bases at J; junction bases unmatched: 7. Germline V gives CDR1 SNHLY, CDR2 FYNNEI. This CDR3 comprises 12 residues. CDR3: CASSLASGMQYF. In nucleotides, the CDR3 is TGTGCCAGCAGTCTTGCTAGCGGAATGCAGTATTTT.

V and J are TRBV12-3 or TRBV12-4 and TRBJ1-1, with 7 positions matching TRBD1. CDR3 size: 15 residues. V lost 5 bases and J lost 1; bases outside the gene matches: 7. DNA of the CDR3: TGTGCCAGCAGTCCTACAGGGGTCAGGAACACTGAAGCTTTCTTT. Translation gives CASSPTGVRNTEAFF.

The rearrangement joins TRBV6-5 to TRBJ1-2; 7 bases line up with TRBD1. Germline trimming cut 5 bases from V and 7 bases from J; bases unmatched to any gene: 13. CDR1 MNHEY and CDR2 SVGAGI come from the germline V gene. CDR3 length: 15 residues. The CDR3 DNA is TGTGCCAGCAGTCGTGGTGGCGGGACAGATCCTGGCTACACCTTC. Translation gives CASSRGGGTDPGYTF.

The rearrangement uses TRBV30 and TRBJ1-2; D is ambiguous. CDR3 length equals 14 residues. Trimming cost V 0 bases and J 5 bases, with 13 bases left between them. Germline-derived CDR1 and CDR2 are GTSNPN and SVGIG (reference sequence). The CDR3 spells CAWSVRRKQYGYTF. The CDR3 DNA reads as TGTGCCTGGAGTGTGCGAAGGAAACAGTATGGCTACACCTTC.

V gene TRBV2 combines with J gene TRBJ1-2; a weak D match, TRBD1 (5 bases). The germline V gene encodes CDR1 SNHLY and CDR2 FYNNEI. V lost 6 bases, J lost 5 bases, and 10 bases lay in between. CDR3 length equals 12 residues. The CDR3 nucleotides are TGTGCCAGCAGGGACAACAATTATGGCTACACCTTC. It encodes CASRDNNYGYTF.

The V gene is TRBV20-1, the J gene TRBJ2-7, with TRBD2 matching 8 bases. The germline V gene encodes CDR1 DFQATT and CDR2 SNEGSKA (reference sequence). Germline trimming cut 3 bases from V and 3 bases from J; bases unmatched to any gene: 7. The CDR3 covers 14 residues. As DNA, the CDR3 is TGCAGTGCTAGGCCCAGACTAGCGAACTACGAGCAGTACTTC. Translation gives CSARPRLANYEQYF.

This sequence joins TRBV3-1 and TRBJ1-5; no clear D. Germline V lookup: CDR1 LGHDT, CDR2 YNNKEL (reference sequence). The CDR3 covers 15 residues. Trimming took off 1 base at V and 7 bases at J, with 14 bases between the two ends. CDR3 sequence: CASSQASISGQPQHF. The CDR3 region has the DNA TGTGCCAGCAGCCAAGCGAGCATTTCAGGCCAGCCCCAGCATTTT.

About this clonotype itself: At one of its ends the junction is not consistent with the germline gene, which may arise from a read error. The chain has TRBV20-1 and TRBJ2-3; D gene unclear. Germline CDR1 and CDR2: DFQATT and SNEGSKA (reference sequence). CDR3 size: 12 residues. Here the CDR3 DNA reads TGCAGTGCCAGAGGCCTGTGGGATACGCAGTATTTT. Protein: CSARGLWDTQYF.